A few counts support the clone carrying this T cell receptor beta chain. The antigen is not known. This sample is drawn from a study of blood T cells in healthy people across ages. Study conclusions and caveats: More naive CD4+ cells and higher diversity marked long-lived donors relative to aged donors.

It was with a sample-barcoded 5' primer and a J-beta primer mix that a second PCR of about 6 to 12 cycles was run. TCRdb re-analysed the 5' RACE reads in MiXCR, keeping a single row per CDR3 protein. The table lists over 1,300,000 distinct CDR3 sequences, approximately 59% of them singletons. Between the trimmed V and J ends, which lost 2 bases and 1 base, there was a span of 13 bases. The CDR3 totals 16 residues. Germline values: CDR1 SGHTA, CDR2 FQGNSA. This clonotype originated in a man between 18 and 35 years old in good health. The sample comprised blood. This chain links TRBV7-2 with TRBJ2-3; D is perhaps TRBD2 (6 bases). The CDR3, as DNA: TGTGCCAGCAGCTTAAGGATGGGACTTCGCACAGATACGCAGTATTTT. Translating gives CASSLRMGLRTDTQYF.